A single sample is the source of the 6 T cell receptor beta chains below, sequenced in a study of human T cells and chemical hapten exposure. In TCRdb, the RACE reads were re-called with MiXCR into one record per CDR3 protein. The sample carries about 82,000 distinct CDR3 sequences, about 9% recorded once. Noted time point: healthy volunteer bleed at 6 weeks. Researchers extracted total RNA from unfractionated whole blood. The material sequenced was whole blood. The source of these receptors is a male donor in good health. Some clones in this sample may be carry-over from other donors' samples.

This clonotype was seen at least ten times. This rearrangement joins TRBV6-2 or TRBV6-3 to TRBJ2-7, with no clear D. The CDR3 extends over 11 amino acids. Looked up from germline, CDR1 is MNHEY and CDR2 is SVGEGT. Trimming pared 7 bases from V and 2 bases from J, leaving 6 bases between. As DNA, the CDR3 is TGTGCCAGCAAGAGAGCCTACGAGCAGTACTTC. Encoded protein: CASKRAYEQYF.

This clonotype was seen at least ten times. The chain recombines TRBV2 with TRBJ1-4; D ambiguous. The CDR3 is 15 amino acids. Trimming pared 4 bases from V and 0 bases from J, leaving 9 bases between. Germline loops: CDR1 SNHLY, CDR2 FYNNEI. CDR3 sequence reads: CASSVWFATNEKLFF. CDR3 nucleotides: TGTGCCAGCAGTGTGTGGTTTGCAACTAATGAAAAACTGTTTTTT.

This clonotype was seen only a few times. The chain is built from TRBV10-3 and TRBJ1-2, with TRBD1 identical over 7 bases. The germline CDR1 and CDR2 sequences are ENHRY and SYGVKD. V lost 10 bases, J lost 0 bases, and 5 bases stayed unmatched. This CDR3 region has 13 residues. The CDR3 is CATWTGANYGYTF. The CDR3 bases are TGTGCCACCTGGACAGGCGCTAACTATGGCTACACCTTC.

The chain recombines TRBV6-2 or TRBV6-3 with TRBJ1-1; the D gene is possibly TRBD1 (5 bases). Trimming removed 5 bases at V and 4 bases at J, with 11 bases between. This CDR3 has 13 residues. From germline, CDR1 is MNHEY and CDR2 SVGEGT. CDR3 sequence reads: CASSARVSTEAFF. The CDR3 DNA follows: TGTGCCAGCAGTGCCAGGGTAAGCACTGAAGCTTTCTTT.

This clonotype was found a few times. V usage is TRBV6-2 or TRBV6-3 and J usage is TRBJ2-3; perhaps TRBD1 as D (6 bases). This CDR3 is 14 amino acids long. Germline V gene data show CDR1 as MNHEY and CDR2 as SVGEGT. V shed 2 bases and J shed 1 base, with 7 bases lying between them. The chain's CDR3 is CASSYRQGTDTQYF. The CDR3 DNA reads TGTGCCAGCAGTTACCGACAGGGCACAGATACGCAGTATTTT.

CDR3 bases: TGTGCCAGCACCCCAGGGGTCGAACGGGGGGTCGGCACAGATACGCAGTATTTT. It specifies CASTPGVERGVGTDTQYF. The rearrangement joins TRBV6-6 to TRBJ2-3, with D possibly matching TRBD2 (7 bases). Trimming left V 7 bases short and J 1 base short, with 24 bases between. The CDR3 is 18 amino acids. The V gene's germline CDR1 is MNHNY and CDR2 SVGAGI (reference sequence).